The 20 T cell receptor beta chains below all came from one sample that was sequenced in a study of early T cells in non-severe SARS-CoV-2 infection. TCRdb re-analysed the 5' RACE reads in MiXCR, keeping a single row per CDR3 protein. Among some 33,000 distinct CDR3 sequences listed, approximately 5% were seen once. Sequenced input: whole blood. Every receptor here comes from an adult who was a healthcare worker with PCR-confirmed SARS-CoV-2 infection or an uninfected control (not recorded which).

In its sample, this clonotype was seen many times. The chain has TRBV10-1 and TRBJ2-7, with D hard to call. Germline-derived CDR1 and CDR2 are WNHNN and SYGVQD (reference sequence). V lost 0 bases and J 3 bases, leaving 6 bases between the germline ends. This CDR3 comprises 13 residues. CDR3 in amino acids: CASSESGLYEQYF. CDR3 DNA sequence: TGCGCCAGCAGTGAGTCGGGCCTCTACGAGCAGTACTTC.

This clonotype appeared many times. This sequence joins TRBV7-2 and TRBJ2-3, with 12 bases lining up with TRBD2. This CDR3 comprises 15 residues. Germline V gives CDR1 SGHTA, CDR2 FQGNSA. V lost 1 base and J lost 7; bases outside the gene matches: 3. The CDR3 region is CASSLELAGGNTQYF. For the CDR3, the DNA is TGTGCCAGCAGCTTAGAGCTAGCGGGGGGGAATACGCAGTATTTT.

At least ten counts were recorded for this clonotype. The V gene is TRBV7-2, the J gene TRBJ2-2; 9 bases fit TRBD1. Germline V gene data show CDR1 as SGHTA and CDR2 as FQGNSA. This CDR3 is 16 amino acids long. V was clipped by 4 bases and J by 4 bases; unmatched bases: 7. CDR3 loop: CASSWRGQGLTGELFF. CDR3 nucleotides: TGTGCCAGCAGCTGGAGGGGACAGGGCCTCACCGGGGAGCTGTTTTTT.

This clonotype was picked up many times. The J gene is TRBJ2-3, the V gene TRBV18; D call uncertain. The CDR3 covers 15 residues. Germline CDR1 KGHSH, CDR2 LQKENI. Trimming cost V 3 bases and J 1 base, with 11 bases left between them. CDR3 nucleotides: TGTGCCAGCTCACCCTCATACGATGGCACAGATACGCAGTATTTT. Amino acid sequence: CASSPSYDGTDTQYF. The variable domain in full, completed from reference TRBV18 and TRBJ2-3, reads NAGVMQNPRHLVRRRGQEARLRCSPMKGHSHVYWYRQLPEEGLKFMVYLQKENIIDESGMPKERFSAEFPKEGPSILRIQQVVRGDSAAYFCASSPSYDGTDTQYFGPGTRLTVL.

In its sample, this clonotype was seen many times. The V and J genes are TRBV20-1 and TRBJ1-1; possible D gene TRBD1, 5 bases. From germline, CDR1 is DFQATT and CDR2 SNEGSKA (reference sequence). V gave up 6 bases and J gave up 3 bases, with 17 bases separating them. The CDR3 length is 14 residues. DNA of the CDR3: TGCAGTGCCCAGATCGAGGGGAGGCACACTGAAGCTTTCTTT. This encodes CSAQIEGRHTEAFF.

This clonotype came up many times. V and J are TRBV2 and TRBJ2-5, with 13 bases lining up with TRBD2. The V and J ends lost 9 bases and 5 bases, in that order; junction bases with no gene match: 6. The CDR3 runs 14 residues. CDR1 and CDR2 from the germline V gene are SNHLY and FYNNEI. The CDR3, as DNA: TGTGCCAGACGGCGGGGACTAGCGGGGGAGACCCAGTACTTC. Translated, it gives CARRRGLAGETQYF. The full variable domain, completed using reference TRBV2 and TRBJ2-5, is EPEVTQTPSHQVTQMGQEVILRCVPISNHLYFYWYRQILGQKVEFLVSFYNNEISEKSEIFDDQFSVERPDGSNFTLKIRSTKLEDSAMYFCARRRGLAGETQYFGPGTRLLVL.

The V gene is TRBV15, the J gene TRBJ1-4; possibly TRBD1 for D (5 bases). CDR1 is LNHNV, CDR2 YYDKDF, per germline (reference sequence). There are 17 residues in the CDR3. Trimming pared 4 bases from V and 8 bases from J, leaving 23 bases between. CDR3 in DNA: TGTGCCACCAGCAAGAGTCCCCTAGGGACGGTGGGGGAAAAACTGTTTTTT. Translation gives CATSKSPLGTVGEKLFF.

The sample holds many counts of this clonotype. The gene calls are TRBV7-9 and TRBJ1-1, with TRBD1 as a possible D gene (5 bases). CDR1 is SEHNR and CDR2 is FQNEAQ in the germline V gene (reference sequence). This CDR3 contains 15 residues. V shed 1 base and J shed 4 bases, with 13 bases lying between them. The chain's CDR3 is CASSLVGRAGTEAFF. CDR3 DNA sequence: TGTGCCAGCAGCTTAGTTGGCAGGGCGGGCACTGAAGCTTTCTTT.

A word on this clonotype: A much larger clonotype is one base distant, so this may be a read error. The V and J genes are TRBV6-1 and TRBJ1-3; tentative D call: TRBD1 (6 bases). From germline, CDR1 is MNHNS and CDR2 SASEGT. This CDR3 has 15 amino acids. The CDR3 nucleotides are TGTACCAGCAGATTCAGGGGAGAATCTGGAAACACCATATATTTT. Translation: CTSRFRGESGNTIYF.

On this clonotype: A much more abundant neighbour one base away suggests this may be a read error. J is TRBJ2-7 and V is TRBV10-3; maybe TRBD2 (5 bases). Germline loops: CDR1 ENHRY, CDR2 SYGVKD. Trimming pared 7 bases from V and 5 bases from J, leaving 15 bases between. The CDR3 consists of 13 residues. The CDR3 bases are TGTGCCATCAAATGGATAGAGGGCCACGAGCAGTACTTC. Translated, it gives CAIKWIEGHEQYF.

The CDR3 reads CSVLYGGPSDTQYF. The CDR3, as DNA: TGCAGCGTCTTATACGGGGGGCCTTCAGATACGCAGTATTTT. The chain couples TRBV29-1 to TRBJ2-3; D perhaps matches TRBD2 (7 bases). The CDR3 is 14 amino acids. Germline-derived CDR1 and CDR2 are SQVTM and ANQGSEA. V shed 6 bases and J shed 4 bases, with 17 bases lying between them.

Regarding this clonotype: A read error may be the cause here, since a much bigger clone is one base away. In DNA form, the CDR3 reads TGTGTCAGCAGCTTAGATAGCAGTTACGAGCAGTACTTC. Encoded protein: CVSSLDSSYEQYF. This chain uses TRBV7-9 with TRBJ2-7; D gene unclear. Germline V gene sequence: CDR1 SEHNR, CDR2 FQNEAQ (reference sequence). The CDR3 totals 13 residues.

This clonotype was counted at least ten times. The chain recombines TRBV20-1 with TRBJ1-1; 7 bases map to TRBD1. Per the germline V gene, CDR1 is DFQATT and CDR2 is SNEGSKA (reference sequence). The trim removed 0 bases at V and 1 base at J, leaving 8 bases unmatched. The CDR3 spans 16 residues. CDR3 DNA sequence: TGCAGTGCTAGAGATCTCCGGACAGGCTGGAACACTGAAGCTTTCTTT. This codes for CSARDLRTGWNTEAFF.

The table lists this clonotype with many counts. The chain carries TRBV12-3 or TRBV12-4 and TRBJ1-5; D is unresolved. CDR3 length: 14 amino acids. Trimming cost V 1 base and J 7 bases, with 11 bases left between them. CDR3: CASSLGTPSQPQHF. For the CDR3, the DNA is TGTGCCAGCAGTTTAGGGACGCCCAGCCAGCCCCAGCATTTT.

This clonotype was seen repeatedly, ten times or more. V usage is TRBV2 and J usage is TRBJ2-1; D is undetermined. CDR1 and CDR2 (germline): SNHLY, FYNNEI. The CDR3 spans 12 residues. Trimming removed 6 bases from V and 3 bases from J, with 6 bases in between. The CDR3 coding sequence is TGTGCCAGCAGCGAGATCTACAATGAGCAGTTCTTC. It codes for CASSEIYNEQFF.

Written as DNA, the CDR3 is TGTGCCAGCAGTTTACAGGGGGCGAATCAGCCCCAGCATTTT. Amino acids: CASSLQGANQPQHF. The rearrangement joins TRBV12-3 or TRBV12-4 to TRBJ1-5, with TRBD1 matching over 8 bases. V was clipped by 2 bases and J by 4 bases; unmatched bases: 1. The CDR3 covers 14 residues.

This clonotype was picked up many times. This chain links TRBV4-2 with TRBJ2-5; TRBD2 matches at 9 bases. With 0 bases clipped from V and 1 base from J, the junction kept 0 bases outside the gene matches. CDR3 size: 15 residues. Germline values: CDR1 LGHNA, CDR2 YNFKEQ. For the CDR3, the DNA is TGTGCCAGCAGCCAAGAGCGGGGGGGCCAAGAGACCCAGTACTTC. Translating gives CASSQERGGQETQYF.

This clonotype has ten or more counts. The chain combines TRBV11-2 with TRBJ2-1; 7 positions agree with TRBD1. Trimming removed 1 base from V and 12 bases from J; junction bases left unmatched: 3. CDR3 size: 12 residues. Germline V CDR1 and CDR2: SGHAT, FQNNGV. The CDR3 sequence: CASSLGQGVQFF. CDR3 DNA sequence: TGTGCCAGCAGCTTAGGACAGGGAGTGCAGTTCTTC.

This clonotype showed up many times. The CDR3 DNA follows: TGTGCCAGTTCGACAGTTCCTAATGAAAAACTGTTTTTT. It yields the protein CASSTVPNEKLFF. The chain uses TRBV12-3 or TRBV12-4 and TRBJ1-4; perhaps TRBD1 as D (5 bases). The ends were cut back, 9 bases at V and 3 bases at J, with 11 bases in the middle. This CDR3 contains 13 residues.

This clonotype has ten or more counts. The rearrangement joins TRBV1 to TRBJ2-1; TRBD2 is the table's D call and was not checked against the DNA. TRBV1 is a documented pseudogene. The CDR3 consists of 15 residues. The CDR3: CTSSHERGGYNEQFF. DNA for the CDR3: TGCACCAGCAGCCACGAGCGGGGGGGCTACAATGAGCAGTTCTTC.